The 6 T cell receptor beta chains listed next were all sequenced from one sample in a study of blood T cell repertoires in COVID-19. The repertoire was sequenced with immunoSEQ multiplex PCR; TCRdb's copy has only in-frame clones and lacks some. The table has more than 65,000 clones, around 80% seen once; the top ten hold about a third. Sequenced: peripheral blood. The receptors here all came from a woman between 65 and 79 years old with acute or convalescent COVID-19.

The J gene is TRBJ2-1, the V gene TRBV15; 10 bases map to TRBD1. The CDR3 totals 17 residues. V lost 3 bases to trimming and J lost 5 bases; unmatched junction nucleotides: 10. Germline lookup yields CDR1 LNHNV and CDR2 YYDKDF (reference sequence). CDR3: CATSRSRDRGSNNEQFF. CDR3 coding DNA: TGTGCCACCAGCAGGTCACGGGACAGGGGCTCGAACAATGAGCAGTTCTTC.

The chain has TRBV3-1 (or the pseudogene TRBV3-2) and TRBJ2-2, with D maybe TRBD1 (6 bases). This CDR3 contains 14 residues. In germline, CDR1 is LGHDT, CDR2 YNNKEL (reference sequence). Trimming took off 3 bases at V and 7 bases at J, with 12 bases between the two ends. The CDR3 DNA reads as TGTGCCAGCAGCCAGGGGGCAGGGCACGGGGAGCTGTTTTTT. It encodes CASSQGAGHGELFF.

The rearrangement links TRBV7-3 to TRBJ2-1; 7 nucleotides match TRBD2. With 1 base clipped from V and 8 bases from J, the junction kept 8 bases outside the gene matches. Germline assignment: CDR1 SGHTA and CDR2 FQGTGA. The CDR3 totals 15 residues. The CDR3 DNA reads as TGTGCCAGCAGCTTAAGAGGACTAGTTGCTGATGAGCAGTTCTTC. It yields the protein CASSLRGLVADEQFF.

In this sample, this clone turned up a few times. The chain combines TRBV7-9 with TRBJ2-1; 9 positions match TRBD1. J was trimmed by 3 bases and V by 5 bases; bases with no gene match: 11. The germline gives CDR1 SEHNR, CDR2 FQNEAQ (reference sequence). This CDR3 is built from 17 residues. In DNA form, the CDR3 reads TGTGCCAGCAGCCCTGTGCGAGGGGACAGGGACTACAATGAGCAGTTCTTC. Protein: CASSPVRGDRDYNEQFF. The full variable domain, with the rest looked up from reference TRBV7-9 and TRBJ2-1, is DTGVSQNPRHKITKRGQNVTFRCDPISEHNRLYWYRQTLGQGPEFLTYFQNEAQLEKSRLLSDRFSAERPKGSFSTLEIQRTEQGDSAMYLCASSPVRGDRDYNEQFFGPGTRLTVL.

In this sample, this clone is large. V and J are TRBV12-3 or TRBV12-4 and TRBJ2-1; possibly TRBD2 for D (6 bases). CDR3 size: 11 residues. V was trimmed by 4 bases and J by 15 bases, leaving 13 bases between them. CDR3 in amino acids: CASSSVADWFF. The CDR3 DNA follows: TGTGCCAGCAGTTCCGTAGCGGATTGGTTCTTC.

This clone was picked up a small number of times. The chain couples TRBV18 to TRBJ1-1; D not resolved. Germline-derived CDR1 and CDR2 are KGHSH and LQKENI. V lost 2 bases and J lost 6, with 13 bases in between. CDR3 length: 14 residues. CDR3 sequence: CASSPVTTLSEAFF. The CDR3 bases are TGTGCCAGCTCACCAGTCACGACTTTGTCTGAAGCTTTCTTT.